A single sample is the source of the 5 T cell receptor beta chains below, sequenced in a study of T cell responses to AZD1222 COVID-19 vaccine. Clones were read by immunoSEQ multiplex PCR, and TCRdb kept only the in-frame ones, dropping some. The sample records 95,000 to 110,000 clones, over 80% being singletons. Sequenced material: peripheral blood, taken on day 0 of AZD1222 vaccination. The receptors here all came from an adult in good health.

The table lists this clone with a count of one. J is TRBJ2-5 and V is TRBV27; 7 bases are shared with TRBD2. The length of the CDR3 is 14 residues. The germline V gene encodes CDR1 MNHEY and CDR2 SMNVEV (reference sequence). Trimming cost V 3 bases and J 4 bases; bases outside gene matches: 5. The DNA for the CDR3 is TGTGCCAGCAGTTTTGAGGCGGGAGTAGAGACCCAGTACTTC. Protein: CASSFEAGVETQYF.

The chain couples TRBV19 to TRBJ2-1; D perhaps matches TRBD2 (6 bases). This CDR3 comprises 14 residues. The V gene lost 2 bases and the J gene lost 6 bases, with 11 bases spanning the gap. Germline loops: CDR1 LNHDA, CDR2 SQIVND (reference sequence). The CDR3 is CASSITGLGNEQFF. The CDR3, as DNA: TGTGCCAGTAGTATAACGGGACTCGGCAATGAGCAGTTCTTC.

The chain couples TRBV5-6 to TRBJ1-1, with D unclear. V was trimmed by 1 base and J by 2 bases, leaving 9 bases between them. This CDR3 has 14 residues. CDR1 is SGHDT, CDR2 YYEEEE, per germline. The CDR3 protein is CASSLTGINTEAFF. The CDR3 region has the DNA TGTGCCAGCAGCTTGACTGGGATTAACACTGAAGCTTTCTTT.

The rearrangement links TRBV5-1 to TRBJ2-1; D might be TRBD2 (6 bases). V was shortened by 0 bases and J by 6 bases, with 10 bases between the two germline ends. The CDR3 extends over 14 amino acids. Germline V gene lookup returns CDR1 SGHRS and CDR2 YFSETQ. The CDR3 sequence: CASSLVEGGNEQFF. The CDR3 DNA reads TGCGCCAGCAGCTTGGTGGAGGGCGGCAATGAGCAGTTCTTC.

The chain joins TRBV7-2 to TRBJ2-3; TRBD1 matches 10 bases. This CDR3 contains 14 residues. Unmatched junction bases numbered 5, after V lost 5 bases and J lost 6 bases. In germline, CDR1 is SGHTA, CDR2 FQGNSA. The DNA of the CDR3 is TGTGCCAGCAGCCCCCGGGACAGGGGTGATACGCAGTATTTT. Its translation is CASSPRDRGDTQYF.